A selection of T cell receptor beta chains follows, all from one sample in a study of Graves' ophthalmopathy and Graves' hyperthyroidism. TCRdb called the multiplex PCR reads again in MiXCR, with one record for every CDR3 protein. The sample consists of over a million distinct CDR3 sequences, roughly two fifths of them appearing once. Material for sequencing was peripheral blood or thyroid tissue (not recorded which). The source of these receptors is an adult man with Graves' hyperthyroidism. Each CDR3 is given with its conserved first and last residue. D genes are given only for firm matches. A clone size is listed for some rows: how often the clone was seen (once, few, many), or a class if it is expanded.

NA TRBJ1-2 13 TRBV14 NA TGTGCCAGCAGTTACCAGGGGAACGGTGGCTACACCTTC CASSYQGNGGYTF
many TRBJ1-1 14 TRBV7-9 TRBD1 TGTGCCAGCCGGAGAGGAGACAGGGGTAGGGAAGCTTTCTTT CASRRGDRGREAFF
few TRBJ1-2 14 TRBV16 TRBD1 TGTGCCAACGGGGACAGGGCTCTTGGCTATGGCTACACCTTC CANGDRALGYGYTF
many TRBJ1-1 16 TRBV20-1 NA TGCAGTGCTAGTCCCTCCGAACAGGGTGCGTACACTGAAGCTTTCTTT CSASPSEQGAYTEAFF
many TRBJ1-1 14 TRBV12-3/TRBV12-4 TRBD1 TGTGCCAGCGGAGGGGACAGCATGAACACTGAAGCTTTCTTT CASGGDSMNTEAFF
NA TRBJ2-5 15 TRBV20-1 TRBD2 TGCAGTGCTAGAAGCGGGAGTACAGTCCAGGAGACCCAGTACTTC CSARSGSTVQETQYF
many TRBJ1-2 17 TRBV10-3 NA TGTGCCATCAGTGAGTCGTGGAGCAGGGACAAGTCCTATGGCTACACCTTC CAISESWSRDKSYGYTF
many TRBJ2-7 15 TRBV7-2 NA TGTGCCAGCAGCTTAGGTGGCGGGAAGGCCGGGGTTTTGCACTTC CASSLGGGKAGVLHF
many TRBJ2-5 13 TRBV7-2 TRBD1 TGTGCCAGCAGCTCAACCGGGACAGGAGTCCAGTACTTC CASSSTGTGVQYF
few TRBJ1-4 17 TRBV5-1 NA TGCGCCAGCAGCCGCGGCCGTCTACAAGCAACTAATGAAAAACTGTTTTTT CASSRGRLQATNEKLFF
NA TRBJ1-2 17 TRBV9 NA TGTGCCAGCAGCGTTGAACCCATGGGGGACCGACGTCATGGCTACACCTTC CASSVEPMGDRRHGYTF
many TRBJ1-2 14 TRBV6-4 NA TGTGCCAGCAGTGACTCCTATTACTCAGGGGGCTACACCTTC CASSDSYYSGGYTF
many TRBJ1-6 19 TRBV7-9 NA TGTGCCAGCAGCTTATTTTCCTTTGGCGGCAGAACCTATAATTCACCCCTCCACTTT CASSLFSFGGRTYNSPLHF
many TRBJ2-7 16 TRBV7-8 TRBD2 TGTGCCAGCAGCTTGACCGGGACTAGCGGTACCTACGAGCAGTACTTC CASSLTGTSGTYEQYF
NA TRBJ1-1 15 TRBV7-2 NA TGTGCCAGCAGCTTAGCCCCAGGAGAGCACACTGAAGCTTTCTTT CASSLAPGEHTEAFF
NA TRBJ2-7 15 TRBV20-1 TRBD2 TGCAGTGCCGGGGAGGGGCCTACTAAGTCCTACGAGCAGTACTTC CSAGEGPTKSYEQYF
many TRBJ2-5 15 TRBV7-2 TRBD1 TGTGCCAGCAGCTTAGTTAACAGGGGATCGGAGACCCAGTACTTC CASSLVNRGSETQYF
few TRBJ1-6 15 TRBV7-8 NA TGTGCCTGGACGACCTCCAGCTCCTATAATTCACCCCTCCACTTT CAWTTSSSYNSPLHF
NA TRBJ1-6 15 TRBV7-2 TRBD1 TGTGCCAGCAGCTCGGACAGGGGACCGAATTCACCCCTCCACTTT CASSSDRGPNSPLHF
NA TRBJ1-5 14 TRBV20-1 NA TGCAGTGCTAATCCCAGACAGAGAAATCAGCCCCAGCATTTT CSANPRQRNQPQHF
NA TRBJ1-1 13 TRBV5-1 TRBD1 TGCGCCAGCAGCTCAGGGGGGTTCACTGAAGCTTTCTTT CASSSGGFTEAFF
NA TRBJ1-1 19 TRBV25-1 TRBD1 TGTGCCAGCAGCAGGGACAGGGGGCGGTTGGACGGGAAGAACACTGAAGCTTTCTTT CASSRDRGRLDGKNTEAFF
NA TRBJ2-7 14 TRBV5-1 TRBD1 TGCGCCAGCAGCCTAGACAGGGGGCAGTACGAGCAGTACTTC CASSLDRGQYEQYF
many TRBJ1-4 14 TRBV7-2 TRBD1 TGTGCCAGCAGCCCGGACAGGGGAAATGAAAAACTGTTTTTT CASSPDRGNEKLFF
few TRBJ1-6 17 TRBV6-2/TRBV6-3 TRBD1 TGTGCCAGCAGTTACGCCCTTAAGACAGGGGATGATTCACCCCTCCACTTT CASSYALKTGDDSPLHF
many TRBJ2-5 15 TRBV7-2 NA TGTGCCAGCAGCCAACCGGGACCCAAGGGGAAGACCCAGTACTTC CASSQPGPKGKTQYF
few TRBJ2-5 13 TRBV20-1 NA TGCAGTGCTAGCGGACCGGCGAAAGAGACCCAGTACTTC CSASGPAKETQYF
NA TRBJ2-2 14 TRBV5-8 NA TGTGCCAGCAGCTTGGACAGAAAGACCGGGGAGCTGTTTTTT CASSLDRKTGELFF
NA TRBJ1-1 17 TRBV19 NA TGTGCCAGTAGTATAGAAGTCTCCAGATCCGCTAGGACTGAAGCTTTCTTT CASSIEVSRSARTEAFF
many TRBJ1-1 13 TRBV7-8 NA TGTGCCAGCAGCTTCGACCCGAACACTGAAGCTTTCTTT CASSFDPNTEAFF
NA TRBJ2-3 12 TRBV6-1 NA TGTGCCAGCGCGTTCATTAGGGATACGCAGTATTTT CASAFIRDTQYF
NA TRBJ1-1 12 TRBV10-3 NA TGTGCCATCAGGGCGGGGGTGACTGAAGCTTTCTTC CAIRAGVTEAFF
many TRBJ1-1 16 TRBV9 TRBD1 TGTGCCAGCAGCGACTCCCCCGGGACAGTGGGGAGTGAAGCTTTCTTT CASSDSPGTVGSEAFF
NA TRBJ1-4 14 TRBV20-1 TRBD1 TGCAGTGCTAGGGGTCGACAGGGTAATGAAAAACTGTTTTTT CSARGRQGNEKLFF
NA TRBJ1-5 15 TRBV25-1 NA TGTGCCAGCAGTCCGGCCGGGGGGCCGAGGCAGCCCCAGCATTTT CASSPAGGPRQPQHF
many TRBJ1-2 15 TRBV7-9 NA TGTGCCAGCAGCCCTGGGGACACCCCGAACTATGGCTACACCTTC CASSPGDTPNYGYTF
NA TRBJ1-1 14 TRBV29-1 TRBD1 TGCAGCGTTGGGACAGGGGCAGGGAACACTGAAGCTTTCTTT CSVGTGAGNTEAFF
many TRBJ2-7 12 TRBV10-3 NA TGTGCCATCAGTGACGCTAGTTACGAGCAGTACTTC CAISDASYEQYF
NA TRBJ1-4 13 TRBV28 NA TGTGCCAGCAGTTTATCGGGGACTGAAAAACTGTTTTTT CASSLSGTEKLFF
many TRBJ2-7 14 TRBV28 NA TGTGCCAGTAGCCCGACAGGGACTAGCTACGAGCAGTACTTC CASSPTGTSYEQYF
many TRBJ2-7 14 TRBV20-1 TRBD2 TGCAGTGCTAGTGAGCTAGCGGGAGGATCTGTGCAGTACTTC CSASELAGGSVQYF
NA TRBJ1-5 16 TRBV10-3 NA TGTGCCATCAGTGAGACACCAGATTCGAAGGTTCCGCCCCAGCATTTT CAISETPDSKVPPQHF
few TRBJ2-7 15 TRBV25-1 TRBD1 TGTGCCAGCAGTTCCCCCCGGGACAGGGCCTACGAGCAGTACTTC CASSSPRDRAYEQYF
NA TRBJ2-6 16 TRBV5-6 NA TGTGCCAGCAGTCTGATGTTGGGGTCTGGGGCCAACGTCCTGACTTTC CASSLMLGSGANVLTF
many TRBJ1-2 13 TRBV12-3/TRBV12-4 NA TGTGCCAGCAGTTTGAGGTCTAACTATGGCTACACCTTC CASSLRSNYGYTF
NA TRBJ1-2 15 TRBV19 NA TGTGCCTGGAGTCCCCAGGGTAGGGGAGGCTATGGCTACACCTTC CAWSPQGRGGYGYTF
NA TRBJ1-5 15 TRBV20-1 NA TGCAGTGTTACAGGGTGGGGCGGGGGTTATCAGCCCCAGCATTTT CSVTGWGGGYQPQHF
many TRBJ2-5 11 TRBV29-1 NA TGCAGCGTTGTTTTGGGAGAGACCCAGTACTTC CSVVLGETQYF
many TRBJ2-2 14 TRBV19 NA TGTGCCAGTAGTGTGGGGGCCGACACCGGGGAGCTGTTTTTT CASSVGADTGELFF
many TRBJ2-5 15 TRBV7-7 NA TGTGCCAGCAGCTTAGATCTGGGGATCCAAGAGACCCAGTACTTC CASSLDLGIQETQYF
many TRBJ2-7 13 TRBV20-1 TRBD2 TGCAGTGCTCCGGGACTAGCGGGAGTCGAGCAGTACTTC CSAPGLAGVEQYF
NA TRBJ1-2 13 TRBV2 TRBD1 TGTGCCAGCAGGGACAGGGGCCTCTATGGCCACACCTTC CASRDRGLYGHTF
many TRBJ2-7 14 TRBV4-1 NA TGCGCCAGCAGCCCCCCGAGGAGGGGTAACGAGCAGTACTTC CASSPPRRGNEQYF
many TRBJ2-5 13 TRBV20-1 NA TGCAGTGCTAGACCCATAAGGTGGGAGACCCAGTACTTC CSARPIRWETQYF
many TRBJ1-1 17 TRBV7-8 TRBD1 TGTGCCAGCAGCCCACCTGTCTGGGACAGGAGGAACACTGAAGCTTTCTTT CASSPPVWDRRNTEAFF